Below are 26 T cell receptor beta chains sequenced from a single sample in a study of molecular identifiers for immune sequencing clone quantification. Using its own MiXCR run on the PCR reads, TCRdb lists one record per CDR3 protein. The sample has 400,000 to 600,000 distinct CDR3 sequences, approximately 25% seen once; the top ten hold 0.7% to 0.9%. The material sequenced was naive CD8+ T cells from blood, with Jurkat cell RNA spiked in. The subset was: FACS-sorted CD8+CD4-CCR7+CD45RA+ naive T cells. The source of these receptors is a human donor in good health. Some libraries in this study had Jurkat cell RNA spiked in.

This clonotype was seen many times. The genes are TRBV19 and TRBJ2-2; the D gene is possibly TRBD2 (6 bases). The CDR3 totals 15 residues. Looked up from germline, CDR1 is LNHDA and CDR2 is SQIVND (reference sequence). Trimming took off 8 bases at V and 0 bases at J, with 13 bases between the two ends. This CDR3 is CASEEGQANTGELFF. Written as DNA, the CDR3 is TGTGCCAGTGAGGAGGGGCAGGCGAACACCGGGGAGCTGTTTTTT.

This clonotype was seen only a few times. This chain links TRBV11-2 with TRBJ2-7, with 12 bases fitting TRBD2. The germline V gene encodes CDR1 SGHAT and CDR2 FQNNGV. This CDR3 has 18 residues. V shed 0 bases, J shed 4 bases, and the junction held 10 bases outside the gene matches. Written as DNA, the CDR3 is TGTGCCAGCAGCTTAGAGCGACTAGCGGGGGCCGGAGCGTACGAGCAGTACTTC. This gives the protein CASSLERLAGAGAYEQYF.

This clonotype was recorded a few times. The CDR3 DNA follows: TGTGCCAGCAGCCTCGTGCTAGCGGGGGGGCCTTTAGATACGCAGTATTTT. This sequence encodes CASSLVLAGGPLDTQYF. V usage is TRBV12-3 or TRBV12-4 and J usage is TRBJ2-3; TRBD2 agrees at 12 bases. The trim removed 6 bases at V and 5 bases at J, leaving 12 bases unmatched. The CDR3 contains 17 residues.

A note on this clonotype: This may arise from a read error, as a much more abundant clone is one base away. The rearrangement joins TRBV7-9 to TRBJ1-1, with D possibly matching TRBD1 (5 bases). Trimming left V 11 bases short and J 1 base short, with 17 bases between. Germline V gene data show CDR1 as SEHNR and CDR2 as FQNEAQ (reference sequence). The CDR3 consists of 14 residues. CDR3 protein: CAGTAGQPNTEAFF. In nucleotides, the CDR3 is TGTGCCGGCACCGCTGGACAACCGAACACTGAAGCTTTCTTT.

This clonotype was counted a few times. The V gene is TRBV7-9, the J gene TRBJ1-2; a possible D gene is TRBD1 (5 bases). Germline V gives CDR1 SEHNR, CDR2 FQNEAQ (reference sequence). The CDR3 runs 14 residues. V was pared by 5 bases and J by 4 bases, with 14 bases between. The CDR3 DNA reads TGTGCCAGCAGCGAACAGGAGGGCGCCTATGGCTACACCTTC. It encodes CASSEQEGAYGYTF.

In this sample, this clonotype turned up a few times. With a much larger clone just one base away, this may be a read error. CDR3 in DNA: TGTGCCAGCAGCCAAGCCCGGGCCGCACTAGCTGAAGCTTTCTTT. This translates into CASSQARAALAEAFF. The rearrangement links TRBV4-2 to TRBJ1-1, with D unclear. The germline CDR1 and CDR2 sequences are LGHNA and YNFKEQ. The CDR3 has 15 residues. The V end was cut by 1 base, the J end by 6 bases, with 15 bases between.

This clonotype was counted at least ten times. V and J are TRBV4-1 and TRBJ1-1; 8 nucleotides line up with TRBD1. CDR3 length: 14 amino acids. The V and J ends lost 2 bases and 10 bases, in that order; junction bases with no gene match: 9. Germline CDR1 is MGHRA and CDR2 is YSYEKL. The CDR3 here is CASSQNDRGVGAFF. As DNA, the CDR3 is TGCGCCAGCAGCCAAAACGACAGGGGTGTTGGAGCTTTCTTT.

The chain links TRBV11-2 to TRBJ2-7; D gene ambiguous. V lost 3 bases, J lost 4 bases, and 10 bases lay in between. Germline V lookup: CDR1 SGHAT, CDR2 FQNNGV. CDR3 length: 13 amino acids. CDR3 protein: CASSFMCGYEQYF. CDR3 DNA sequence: TGTGCCAGCAGCTTTATGTGCGGTTACGAGCAGTACTTC.

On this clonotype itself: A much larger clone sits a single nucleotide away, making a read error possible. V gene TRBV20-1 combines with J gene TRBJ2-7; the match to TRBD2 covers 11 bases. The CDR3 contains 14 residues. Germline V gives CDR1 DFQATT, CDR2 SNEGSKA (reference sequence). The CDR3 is CNARDTSGSLEQYF. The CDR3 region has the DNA TGCAATGCTAGAGATACTAGCGGGAGCCTCGAGCAGTACTTC.

The CDR3: CASSWTTEGGYGNTIYF. In nucleotides, the CDR3 is TGTGCCAGCAGCTGGACCACCGAGGGGGGTTACGGAAACACCATATATTTT. This chain joins TRBV7-9 and TRBJ1-3, with D perhaps matching TRBD1 (6 bases). Deletions cut 4 bases from V and 4 bases from J, with 20 bases between. Germline loops: CDR1 SEHNR, CDR2 FQNEAQ (reference sequence). The CDR3 is made up of 17 amino acids.

The CDR3 sequence: CASCGDYGTSNQPQHF. CDR3 nucleotides: TGTGCCAGCTGTGGGGATTATGGTACGAGCAATCAGCCCCAGCATTTT. V gene TRBV6-2 or TRBV6-3 combines with J gene TRBJ1-5; the D is unclear. This CDR3 has 16 residues. Trimming shortened V by 8 bases and J by 1 base, and 18 bases separated the two germline ends. Germline V gene data show CDR1 as MNHEY and CDR2 as SVGEGT.

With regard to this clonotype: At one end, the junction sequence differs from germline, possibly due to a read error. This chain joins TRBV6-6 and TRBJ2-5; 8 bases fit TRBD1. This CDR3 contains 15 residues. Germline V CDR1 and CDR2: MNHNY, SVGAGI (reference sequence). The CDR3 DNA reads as TGTGCCGGCAGTTACTACAGGGGGAGAGAGGAGACCCAGTACTTC. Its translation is CAGSYYRGREETQYF.

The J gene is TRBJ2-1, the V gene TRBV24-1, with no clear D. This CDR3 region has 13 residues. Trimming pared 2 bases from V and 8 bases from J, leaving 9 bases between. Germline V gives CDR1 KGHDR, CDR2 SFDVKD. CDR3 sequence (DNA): TGTGCCACCAGTGATTCAGAAGACGATGAGCAGTTCTTC. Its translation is CATSDSEDDEQFF.

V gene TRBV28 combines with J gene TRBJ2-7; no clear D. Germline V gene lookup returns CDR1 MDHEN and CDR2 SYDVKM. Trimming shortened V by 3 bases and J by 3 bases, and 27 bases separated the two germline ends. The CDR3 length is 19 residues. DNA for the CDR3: TGTGCCAGCAGTTTCAACCTCCCGGGCCAGTACGAAGGTTTCTACGAGCAGTACTTC. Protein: CASSFNLPGQYEGFYEQYF.

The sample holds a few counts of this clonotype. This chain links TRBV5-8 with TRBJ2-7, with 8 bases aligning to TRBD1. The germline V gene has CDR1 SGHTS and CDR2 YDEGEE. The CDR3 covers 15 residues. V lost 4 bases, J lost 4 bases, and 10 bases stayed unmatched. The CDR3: CASSLLGTGHYEQYF. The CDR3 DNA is TGTGCCAGCAGCCTTTTAGGGACAGGCCATTACGAGCAGTACTTC.

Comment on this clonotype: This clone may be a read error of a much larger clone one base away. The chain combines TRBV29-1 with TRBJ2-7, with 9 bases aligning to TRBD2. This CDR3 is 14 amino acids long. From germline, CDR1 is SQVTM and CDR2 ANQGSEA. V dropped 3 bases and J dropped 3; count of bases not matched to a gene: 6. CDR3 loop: CSVETVTSGYEQYF. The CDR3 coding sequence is TGCAGCGTTGAGACCGTGACTAGCGGCTACGAGCAGTACTTC.

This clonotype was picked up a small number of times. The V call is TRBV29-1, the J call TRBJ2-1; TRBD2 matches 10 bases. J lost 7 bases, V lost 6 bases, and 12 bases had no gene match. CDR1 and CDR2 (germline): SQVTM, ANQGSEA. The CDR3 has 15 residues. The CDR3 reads CSVQPASGSKNEQFF. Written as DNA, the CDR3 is TGCAGCGTGCAACCCGCTAGCGGGAGTAAGAATGAGCAGTTCTTC.

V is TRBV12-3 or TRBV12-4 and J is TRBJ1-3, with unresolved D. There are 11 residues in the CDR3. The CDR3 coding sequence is TGTGCGGAAGGGACTGGAAACACCATATATTTT. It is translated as CAEGTGNTIYF.

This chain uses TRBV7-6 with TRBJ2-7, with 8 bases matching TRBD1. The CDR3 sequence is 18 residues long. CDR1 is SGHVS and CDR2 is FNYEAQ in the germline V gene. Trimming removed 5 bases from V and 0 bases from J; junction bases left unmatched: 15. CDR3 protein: CASSAPPFGTGLSYEQYF. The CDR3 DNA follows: TGTGCCAGCAGCGCGCCCCCCTTCGGGACAGGACTCTCCTACGAGCAGTACTTC.

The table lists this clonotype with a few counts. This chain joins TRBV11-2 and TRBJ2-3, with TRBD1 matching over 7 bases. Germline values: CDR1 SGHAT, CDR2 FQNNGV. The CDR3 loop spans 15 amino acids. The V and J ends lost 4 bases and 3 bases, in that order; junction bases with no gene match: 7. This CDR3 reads CASSSATRGTDTQYF. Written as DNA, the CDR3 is TGTGCCAGCAGCTCGGCTACCAGGGGGACAGATACGCAGTATTTT.

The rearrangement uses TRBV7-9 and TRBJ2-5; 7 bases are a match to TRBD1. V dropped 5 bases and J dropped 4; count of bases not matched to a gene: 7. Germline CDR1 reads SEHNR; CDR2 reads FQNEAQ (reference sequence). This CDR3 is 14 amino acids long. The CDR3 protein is CASSLGTVPETQYF. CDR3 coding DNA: TGTGCCAGCAGCCTAGGGACAGTCCCAGAGACCCAGTACTTC.

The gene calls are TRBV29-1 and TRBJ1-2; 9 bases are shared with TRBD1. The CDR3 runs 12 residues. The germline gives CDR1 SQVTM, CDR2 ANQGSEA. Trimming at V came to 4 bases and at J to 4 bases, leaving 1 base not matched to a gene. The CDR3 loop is CSVGDRVYGYTF. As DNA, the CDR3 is TGCAGCGTTGGGGACAGGGTCTATGGCTACACCTTC.

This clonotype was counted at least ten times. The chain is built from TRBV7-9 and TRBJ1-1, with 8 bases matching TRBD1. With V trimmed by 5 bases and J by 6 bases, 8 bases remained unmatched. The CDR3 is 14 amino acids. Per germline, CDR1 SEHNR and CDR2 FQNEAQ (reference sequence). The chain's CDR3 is CASSPRTGFSEAFF. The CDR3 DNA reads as TGTGCCAGCAGCCCCCGGACAGGGTTTTCTGAAGCTTTCTTT.

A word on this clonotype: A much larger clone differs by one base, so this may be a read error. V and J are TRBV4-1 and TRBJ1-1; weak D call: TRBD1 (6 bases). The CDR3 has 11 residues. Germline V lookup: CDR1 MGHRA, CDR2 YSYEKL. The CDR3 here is CANSKDSEAFF. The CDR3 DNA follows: TGCGCCAACAGCAAGGACAGTGAAGCTTTCTTT.

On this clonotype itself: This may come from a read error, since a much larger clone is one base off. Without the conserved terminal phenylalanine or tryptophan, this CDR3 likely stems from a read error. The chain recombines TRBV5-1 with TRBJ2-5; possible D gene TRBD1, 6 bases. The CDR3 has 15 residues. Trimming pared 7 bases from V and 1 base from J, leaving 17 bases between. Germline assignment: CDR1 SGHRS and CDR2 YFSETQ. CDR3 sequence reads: CASPKPGQLQETQYL. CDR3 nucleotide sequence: TGCGCCAGCCCAAAACCGGGACAACTCCAAGAGACCCAGTACTTA.

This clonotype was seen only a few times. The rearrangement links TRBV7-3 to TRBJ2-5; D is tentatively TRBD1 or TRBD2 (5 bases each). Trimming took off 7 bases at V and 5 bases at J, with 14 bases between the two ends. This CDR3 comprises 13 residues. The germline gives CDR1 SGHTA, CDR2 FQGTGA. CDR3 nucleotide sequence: TGTGCCAGCAACCCGAGGGGTTTCGAGACCCAGTACTTC. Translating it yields CASNPRGFETQYF.